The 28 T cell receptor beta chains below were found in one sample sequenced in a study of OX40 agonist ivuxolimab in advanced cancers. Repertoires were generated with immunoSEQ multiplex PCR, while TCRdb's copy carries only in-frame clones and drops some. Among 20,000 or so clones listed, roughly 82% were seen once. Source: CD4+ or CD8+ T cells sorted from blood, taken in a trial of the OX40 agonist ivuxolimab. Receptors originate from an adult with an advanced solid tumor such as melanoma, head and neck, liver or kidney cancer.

This CDR3 reads CASSGAGAETQYF. Here the CDR3 DNA reads TGCGCCAGCAGTGGGGCGGGAGCGGAGACCCAGTACTTC. This sequence joins TRBV10-1 and TRBJ2-5, with 7 bases fitting TRBD2. Germline V gives CDR1 WNHNN, CDR2 SYGVQD (reference sequence). Trimming took 4 bases from V and 5 from J; bases not matched to a gene: 4. The CDR3 sequence is 13 residues long.

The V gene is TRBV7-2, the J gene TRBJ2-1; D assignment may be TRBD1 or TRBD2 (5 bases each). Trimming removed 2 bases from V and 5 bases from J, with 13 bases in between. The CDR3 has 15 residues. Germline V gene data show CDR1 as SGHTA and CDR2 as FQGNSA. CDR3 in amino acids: CASSLRGFNNNEQFF. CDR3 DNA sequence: TGTGCCAGCAGCTTACGGGGCTTTAATAACAATGAGCAGTTCTTC. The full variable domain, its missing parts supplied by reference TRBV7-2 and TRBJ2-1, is GAGVSQSPSNKVTEKGKDVELRCDPISGHTALYWYRQSLGQGLEFLIYFQGNSAPDKSGLPSDRFSAERTGGSVSTLTIQRTQQEDSAVYLCASSLRGFNNNEQFFGPGTRLTVL.

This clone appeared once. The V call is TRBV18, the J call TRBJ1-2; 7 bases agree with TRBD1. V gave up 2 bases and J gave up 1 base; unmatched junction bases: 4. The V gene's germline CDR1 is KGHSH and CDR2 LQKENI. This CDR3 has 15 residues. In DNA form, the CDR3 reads TGTGCCAGCTCACCAGGACAGGACCTTAACTATGGCTACACCTTC. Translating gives CASSPGQDLNYGYTF.

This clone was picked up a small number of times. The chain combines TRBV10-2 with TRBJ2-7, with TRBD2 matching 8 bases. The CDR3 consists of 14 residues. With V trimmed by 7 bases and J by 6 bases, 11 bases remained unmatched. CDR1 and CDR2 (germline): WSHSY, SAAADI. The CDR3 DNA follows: TGCGCCAGCATCCCAAGGCGGGGGGCAGCCGAGCAGTACTTC. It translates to CASIPRRGAAEQYF.

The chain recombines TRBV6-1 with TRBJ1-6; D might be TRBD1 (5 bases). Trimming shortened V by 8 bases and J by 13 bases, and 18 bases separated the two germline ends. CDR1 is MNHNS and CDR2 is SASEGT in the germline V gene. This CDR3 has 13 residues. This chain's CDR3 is CASVPGGGSPLHF. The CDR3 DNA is TGTGCCAGCGTCCCTGGGGGGGGGTCTCCCCTCCACTTT.

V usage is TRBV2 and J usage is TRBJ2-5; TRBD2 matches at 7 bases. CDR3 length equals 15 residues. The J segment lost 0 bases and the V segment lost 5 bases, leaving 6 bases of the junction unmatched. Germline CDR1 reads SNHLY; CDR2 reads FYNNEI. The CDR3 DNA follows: TGTGCCAGCAGTCTGGCGCGGGGGTACCAAGAGACCCAGTACTTC. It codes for CASSLARGYQETQYF.

The CDR3 reads CASSLGITGAAYEQYF. CDR3 in DNA: TGTGCCAGCAGCTTAGGTATCACAGGGGCGGCCTACGAGCAGTACTTC. This rearrangement joins TRBV5-4 to TRBJ2-7; TRBD1 matches at 7 bases. Germline CDR1 reads SGHNT; CDR2 reads YYREEE (reference sequence). This CDR3 region has 16 residues. J lost 2 bases, V lost 2 bases, and 10 bases had no gene match.

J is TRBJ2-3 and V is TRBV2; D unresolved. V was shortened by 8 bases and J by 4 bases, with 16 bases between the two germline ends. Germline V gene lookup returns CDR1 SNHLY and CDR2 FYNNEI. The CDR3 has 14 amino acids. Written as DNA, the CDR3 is TGTGCCAGCGGCCCAACTACTCGGGCAGATACGCAGTATTTT. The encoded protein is CASGPTTRADTQYF.

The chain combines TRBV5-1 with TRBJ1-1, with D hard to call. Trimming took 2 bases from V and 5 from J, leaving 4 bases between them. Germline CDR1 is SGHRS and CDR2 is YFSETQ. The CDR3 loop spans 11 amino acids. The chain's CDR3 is CASSLGTEAFF. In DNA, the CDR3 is TGCGCCAGCAGCTTAGGAACTGAAGCTTTCTTT.

CDR3 bases: TGCAGCGTCGGGACAGGGAGTCAGCCCCAGCATTTT. As protein: CSVGTGSQPQHF. The rearrangement uses TRBV29-1 and TRBJ1-5, with 9 bases aligning to TRBD1. The CDR3 sequence is 12 residues long. CDR1 is SQVTM, CDR2 ANQGSEA, per germline. The trim removed 6 bases at V and 6 bases at J, leaving 3 bases unmatched.

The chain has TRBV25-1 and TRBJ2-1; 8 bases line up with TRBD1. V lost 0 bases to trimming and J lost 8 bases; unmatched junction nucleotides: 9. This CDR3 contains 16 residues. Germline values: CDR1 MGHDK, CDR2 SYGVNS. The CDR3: CASSEYRDRLSDEQFF. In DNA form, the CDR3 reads TGTGCCAGCAGTGAATATCGGGACAGGCTGTCCGATGAGCAGTTCTTC.

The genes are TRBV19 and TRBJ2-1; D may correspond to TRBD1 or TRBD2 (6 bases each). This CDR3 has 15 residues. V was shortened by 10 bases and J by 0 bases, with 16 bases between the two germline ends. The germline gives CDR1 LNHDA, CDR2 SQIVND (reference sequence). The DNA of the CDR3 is TGTGCCACATCCCGGAGGGGGAGCTCCTACAATGAGCAGTTCTTC. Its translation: CATSRRGSSYNEQFF.

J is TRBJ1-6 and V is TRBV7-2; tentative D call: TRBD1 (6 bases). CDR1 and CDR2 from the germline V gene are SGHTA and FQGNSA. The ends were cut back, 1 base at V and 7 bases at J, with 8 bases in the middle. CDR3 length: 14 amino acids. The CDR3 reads CASSLVQGNSPLHF. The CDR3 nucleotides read TGTGCCAGCAGCTTAGTTCAGGGGAATTCACCCCTCCACTTT.

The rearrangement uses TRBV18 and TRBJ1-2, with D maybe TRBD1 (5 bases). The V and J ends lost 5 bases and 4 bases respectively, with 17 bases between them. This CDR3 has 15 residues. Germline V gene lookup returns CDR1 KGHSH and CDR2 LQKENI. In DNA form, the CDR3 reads TGTGCCAGCTCAGAGCGCCAAATTGGGACCTATGGCTACACCTTC. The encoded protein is CASSERQIGTYGYTF.

In nucleotides, the CDR3 is TGTGCCAGTAGTATAGGGATAGTACGGTCCTACAATGAGCAGTTCTTC. It encodes CASSIGIVRSYNEQFF. The rearrangement uses TRBV19 and TRBJ2-1; no clear D gene. The germline CDR1 and CDR2 sequences are LNHDA and SQIVND (reference sequence). V lost 1 base and J 1 base, leaving 11 bases between the germline ends. The CDR3 loop spans 16 amino acids.

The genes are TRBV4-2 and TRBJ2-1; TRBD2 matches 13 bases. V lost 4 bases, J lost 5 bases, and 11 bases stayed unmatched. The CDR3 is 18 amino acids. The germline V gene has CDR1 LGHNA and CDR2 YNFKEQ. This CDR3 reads CASSRDFHGTSGDNEQFF. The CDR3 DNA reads TGTGCCAGCAGCCGCGACTTCCACGGGACTAGCGGGGACAATGAGCAGTTCTTC.

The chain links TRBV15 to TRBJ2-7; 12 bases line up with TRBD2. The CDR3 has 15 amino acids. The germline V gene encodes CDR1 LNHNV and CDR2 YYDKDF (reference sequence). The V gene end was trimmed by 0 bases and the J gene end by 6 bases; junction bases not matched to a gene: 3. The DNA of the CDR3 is TGTGCCACCAGCAGAGATCTAGCGGGAGGGCTCGAGCAGTACTTC. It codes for CATSRDLAGGLEQYF.

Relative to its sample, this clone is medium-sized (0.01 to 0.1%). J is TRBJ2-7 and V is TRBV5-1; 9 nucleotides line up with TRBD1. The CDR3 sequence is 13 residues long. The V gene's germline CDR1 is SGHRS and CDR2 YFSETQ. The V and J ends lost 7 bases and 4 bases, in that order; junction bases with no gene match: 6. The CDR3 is CASGRQGGYEQYF. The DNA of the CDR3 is TGCGCCAGCGGCCGACAGGGGGGGTACGAGCAGTACTTC.

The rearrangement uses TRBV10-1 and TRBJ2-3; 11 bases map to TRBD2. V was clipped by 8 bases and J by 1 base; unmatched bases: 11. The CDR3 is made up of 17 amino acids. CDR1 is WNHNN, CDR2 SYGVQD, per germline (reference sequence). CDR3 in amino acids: CASSFSGRALCTDTQYF. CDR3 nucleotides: TGCGCCAGCTCGTTTAGCGGGAGGGCCCTCTGCACAGATACGCAGTATTTT.

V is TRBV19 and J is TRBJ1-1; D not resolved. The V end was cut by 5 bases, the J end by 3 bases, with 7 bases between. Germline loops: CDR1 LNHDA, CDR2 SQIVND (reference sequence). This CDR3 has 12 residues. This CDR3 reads CASSLRDTEAFF. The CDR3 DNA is TGTGCCAGTAGTCTGAGAGACACTGAAGCTTTCTTT.

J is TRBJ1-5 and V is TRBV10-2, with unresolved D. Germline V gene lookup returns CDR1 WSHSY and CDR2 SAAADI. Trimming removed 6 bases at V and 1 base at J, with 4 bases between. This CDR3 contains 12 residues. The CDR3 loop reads CASRDSNQPQHF. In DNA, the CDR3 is TGCGCCAGCAGGGACAGCAATCAGCCCCAGCATTTT.

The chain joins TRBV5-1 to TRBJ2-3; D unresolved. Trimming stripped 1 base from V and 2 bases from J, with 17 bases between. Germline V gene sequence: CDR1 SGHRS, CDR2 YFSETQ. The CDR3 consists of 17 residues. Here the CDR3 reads CASSLYGSGVATDTQYF. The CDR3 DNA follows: TGCGCCAGCAGCTTGTATGGCTCCGGAGTTGCCACAGATACGCAGTATTTT.

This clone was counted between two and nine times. The CDR3 DNA is TGTGCCTGGAGTGTACAGGTGAACACTGAAGCTTTCTTT. Translating it yields CAWSVQVNTEAFF. The chain combines TRBV30 with TRBJ1-1, with D maybe TRBD1 (5 bases). Trimming cost V 0 bases and J 0 bases, with 5 bases left between them. The CDR3 length is 13 residues. Germline V gene lookup returns CDR1 GTSNPN and CDR2 SVGIG (reference sequence).

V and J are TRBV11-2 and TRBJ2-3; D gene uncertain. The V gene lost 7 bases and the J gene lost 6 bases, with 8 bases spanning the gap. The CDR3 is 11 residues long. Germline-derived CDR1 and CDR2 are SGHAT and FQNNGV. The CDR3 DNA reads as TGTGCCAGCACCACCGGGGATACGCAGTATTTT. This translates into CASTTGDTQYF.

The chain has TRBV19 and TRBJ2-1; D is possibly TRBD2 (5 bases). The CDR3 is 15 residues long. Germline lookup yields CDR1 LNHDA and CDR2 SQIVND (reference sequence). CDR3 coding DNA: TGTGCAACCAGAGCGGCCGAGAGCTCCTACAATGAGCAGTTCTTC. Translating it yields CATRAAESSYNEQFF.

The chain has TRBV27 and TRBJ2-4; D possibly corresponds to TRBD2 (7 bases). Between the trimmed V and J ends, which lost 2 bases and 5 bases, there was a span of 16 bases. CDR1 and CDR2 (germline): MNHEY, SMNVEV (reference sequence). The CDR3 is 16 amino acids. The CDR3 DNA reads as TGTGCCAGCAGTTTAAAGGGGAGGGGGAATCAAAACATTCAGTACTTC. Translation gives CASSLKGRGNQNIQYF.

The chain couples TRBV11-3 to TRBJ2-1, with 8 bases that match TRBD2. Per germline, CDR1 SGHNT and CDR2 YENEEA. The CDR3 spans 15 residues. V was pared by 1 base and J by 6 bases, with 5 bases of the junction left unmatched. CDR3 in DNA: TGTGCCAGCAGCTTAGGAGCGGGAGTAACCAATGAGCAGTTCTTC. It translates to CASSLGAGVTNEQFF.

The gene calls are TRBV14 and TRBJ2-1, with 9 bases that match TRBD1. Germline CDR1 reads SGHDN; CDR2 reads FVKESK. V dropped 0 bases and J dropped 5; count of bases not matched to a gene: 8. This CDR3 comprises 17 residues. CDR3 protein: CASSQDRWDRENNEQFF. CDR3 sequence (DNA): TGTGCCAGCAGCCAAGACCGTTGGGACAGGGAGAACAATGAGCAGTTCTTC.